This T cell receptor beta chain derives from a study of radiotherapy plus CTLA-4 blockade in lung cancer. The V and J ends lost 5 bases and 0 bases, in that order; junction bases with no gene match: 5. This CDR3 comprises 15 residues. The germline V gene encodes CDR1 SQVTM and CDR2 ANQGSEA. Profiled with immunoSEQ multiplex PCR; TCRdb holds only in-frame clones, not every one. This sample yields about 70,000 clones, of which 79% are seen a single time; roughly a tenth belongs to the top ten. The sequences come from peripheral blood, collected from a patient treated with radiotherapy plus ipilimumab. This clonotype was sampled from a human donor with non-small cell lung cancer who had a complete response to radiotherapy plus ipilimumab. This chain connects TRBV29-1 to TRBJ2-2; TRBD1 matches 8 bases. The CDR3 sequence: CSVQQTGANTGELFF. For the CDR3, the DNA is TGCAGCGTTCAACAGACAGGGGCGAACACCGGGGAGCTGTTTTTT.